These 20 T cell receptor beta chains were sequenced from one sample in a study of breast tumors, draining lymph nodes, adjacent tissues. TCRdb analysed the multiplex PCR reads with MiXCR anew, one entry per CDR3 protein. Of 80,000 to 130,000 distinct CDR3 sequences in the sample, 21% were seen once. The lymph nodes were axillary draining lymph nodes from breast cancer patients. The sequencing input was axillary lymph node tissue. The origin of the receptors is a female donor with breast cancer. Some clones in this sample may be carry-over from other donors' samples.

At least ten counts were recorded for this clonotype. The chain links TRBV29-1 to TRBJ1-5; D not resolved. Per germline, CDR1 SQVTM and CDR2 ANQGSEA. The ends were cut back, 6 bases at V and 3 bases at J, with 12 bases in the middle. This CDR3 region has 13 residues. Here the CDR3 reads CSVSYGINQPQHF. CDR3 DNA sequence: TGCAGCGTCAGTTACGGGATCAATCAGCCCCAGCATTTT.

This clonotype was recorded many times. V and J are TRBV20-1 and TRBJ1-2; weak D call: TRBD1 (5 bases). Germline V gene lookup returns CDR1 DFQATT and CDR2 SNEGSKA (reference sequence). V was shortened by 3 bases and J by 3 bases, with 11 bases between the two germline ends. The CDR3 runs 13 residues. This CDR3 is CSASQGGDYGYTF. The CDR3 DNA reads as TGCAGTGCTAGTCAGGGTGGGGACTATGGCTACACCTTC.

J is TRBJ2-1 and V is TRBV12-3 or TRBV12-4; 12 bases match TRBD1. The CDR3 is 15 residues long. J lost 8 bases, V lost 5 bases, and 7 bases had no gene match. CDR3 in DNA: TGTGCCAGCAGTCTCCGGGACAGGGGGCTCCATGAGCAGTTCTTC. Its protein is CASSLRDRGLHEQFF.

This clonotype was seen at least ten times. The chain has TRBV4-1 and TRBJ2-1; 11 bases agree with TRBD1. CDR3 length equals 18 residues. Germline CDR1 reads MGHRA; CDR2 reads YSYEKL. The ends lost 4 bases at V and 2 bases at J; junction bases unmatched: 10. CDR3 region: CASSLGQGAGGPYNEQFF. The CDR3 DNA follows: TGCGCCAGCAGCCTTGGACAGGGGGCGGGGGGGCCCTACAATGAGCAGTTCTTC.

This sequence joins TRBV5-1 and TRBJ2-2; 7 bases map to TRBD1. V shed 3 bases, J shed 9 bases, and the junction held 11 bases outside the gene matches. The CDR3 totals 15 residues. Germline CDR1 is SGHRS and CDR2 is YFSETQ. The CDR3, as DNA: TGCGCCAGCAGCTCCGGGACAGCACTTGACCGGGAGCTGTTTTTT. Translated: CASSSGTALDRELFF.

This clonotype was detected many times. The chain carries TRBV6-1 and TRBJ1-2; D gene uncertain. There are 15 residues in the CDR3. V lost 2 bases to trimming and J lost 4 bases, with 14 bases between them. Germline assignment: CDR1 MNHNS and CDR2 SASEGT. The CDR3 loop is CASSEPPGLVYGYTF. CDR3 sequence (DNA): TGTGCCAGCAGTGAACCCCCAGGTCTTGTCTATGGCTACACCTTC.

The sample holds many counts of this clonotype. This sequence joins TRBV11-1 and TRBJ2-2; D unresolved. There are 13 residues in the CDR3. Germline assignment: CDR1 SGHAT and CDR2 FQDESV (reference sequence). Deletions cut 1 base from V and 7 bases from J, with 7 bases between. CDR3 sequence (DNA): TGTGCCAGCAGCTTAGGGGGTTTCGGGGAGCTGTTTTTT. Its protein product is CASSLGGFGELFF.

Only a few counts were recorded for this clonotype. The chain joins TRBV5-1 to TRBJ2-4; TRBD1 might be the D (7 bases). The CDR3 length is 16 residues. CDR1 SGHRS and CDR2 YFSETQ come from the germline V gene. With 4 bases removed from V and 0 bases from J, the gap between germline ends came to 14 bases. The CDR3 here is CASSGGTDLAKNIQYF. CDR3 nucleotides: TGCGCCAGCAGCGGGGGGACAGATCTAGCCAAAAACATTCAGTACTTC.

This clonotype has ten or more counts. The chain recombines TRBV2 with TRBJ2-3, with D possibly being TRBD1 (6 bases). Trimming shortened V by 4 bases and J by 1 base, and 15 bases separated the two germline ends. The CDR3 runs 16 residues. CDR1 is SNHLY, CDR2 FYNNEI, per germline. The CDR3 DNA reads as TGTGCCAGCAGTGCCCAGGGGATTTCCCGCACAGATACGCAGTATTTT. It is translated as CASSAQGISRTDTQYF.

V usage is TRBV30 and J usage is TRBJ2-5; TRBD2 aligns across 13 bases. The V gene end was trimmed by 2 bases and the J gene end by 4 bases; junction bases not matched to a gene: 10. The CDR3 totals 17 residues. Germline V gene lookup returns CDR1 GTSNPN and CDR2 SVGIG (reference sequence). Written as DNA, the CDR3 is TGTGCCTGGAGTCATCCGGGACTAGCGGGATTTGGAGAGACCCAGTACTTC. Protein: CAWSHPGLAGFGETQYF.

This clonotype has only a few counts. A clone one base away is much larger, so this may be a read error. The chain uses TRBV2 and TRBJ1-5, with 7 nucleotides matching TRBD1. This CDR3 comprises 13 residues. CDR1 and CDR2 from the germline V gene are SNHLY and FYNNEI. CDR3 sequence: CTSSSGTVMAQHF. In DNA, the CDR3 is TGTACCAGCAGTAGCGGGACAGTCATGGCCCAGCATTTT.

This clonotype was counted only a few times. The rearrangement joins TRBV5-4 to TRBJ2-1, with TRBD2 matching over 7 bases. The junction had 8 bases not matched to a gene; V was cut back by 2 bases and J by 6 bases. This CDR3 has 15 amino acids. The germline V gene encodes CDR1 SGHNT and CDR2 YYREEE (reference sequence). Written as DNA, the CDR3 is TGTGCCAGCAGCTTAGGCGGGAGAGTGGGCAATGAGCAGTTCTTC. Its translation is CASSLGGRVGNEQFF.

Of note for this clonotype: A read error may be the cause here, since a much bigger clone is one base away. This rearrangement joins TRBV7-9 to TRBJ2-1; D is perhaps TRBD1 (5 bases). CDR1 is SEHNR and CDR2 is FQNEAQ in the germline V gene (reference sequence). V was trimmed by 1 base and J by 6 bases, leaving 19 bases between them. The CDR3 is 17 amino acids. The CDR3 protein is CASSLGQTISLCNEQFF. CDR3 DNA sequence: TGTGCCAGCAGCTTAGGACAGACCATTTCTCTCTGCAATGAGCAGTTCTTC.

The chain combines TRBV12-3 or TRBV12-4 with TRBJ2-2; D call uncertain. The CDR3 is 13 amino acids. V was pared by 5 bases and J by 6 bases, with 10 bases between. CDR3 nucleotides: TGTGCCAGCAGTCCTATCCTCGCCGGGGAGCTGTTTTTT. Its translation: CASSPILAGELFF.

Details on this clonotype: This may be a read error: a much more frequent sequence differs by one nucleotide. The chain is built from TRBV7-9 and TRBJ2-3, with D unclear. Germline lookup yields CDR1 SEHNR and CDR2 FQNEAQ (reference sequence). The CDR3 has 13 residues. CDR3 region: CASSQTVRDTRYF. CDR3 nucleotide sequence: TGTGCCAGCAGCCAAACTGTAAGAGATACGCGGTATTTT. Combining the CDR3 with reference TRBV7-9 and TRBJ2-3 gives the whole variable domain DTGVSQNPRHKITKRGQNVTFRCDPISEHNRLYWYRQTLGQGPEFLTYFQNEAQLEKSRLLSDRFSAERPKGSFSTLEIQRTEQGDSAMYLCASSQTVRDTRYFGPGTRLTVL.

This clonotype occurred many times. The gene calls are TRBV5-4 and TRBJ2-7, with TRBD1 identical over 10 bases. V shed 4 bases and J 0 bases; nucleotides not matched to a gene: 4. Germline V gene data show CDR1 as SGHNT and CDR2 as YYREEE (reference sequence). The CDR3 consists of 15 residues. The CDR3 loop is CASSMGQGISYEQYF. In DNA, the CDR3 is TGTGCCAGCAGCATGGGACAGGGGATCTCCTACGAGCAGTACTTC.

This clonotype was seen at least ten times. The rearrangement joins TRBV7-6 to TRBJ2-3; no definite D call. Germline V gives CDR1 SGHVS, CDR2 FNYEAQ. V was shortened by 2 bases and J by 6 bases, with 12 bases between the two germline ends. This CDR3 comprises 14 residues. The CDR3 here is CASSLYSRLDTQYF. In DNA, the CDR3 is TGTGCCAGCAGCTTATATAGCCGTTTGGATACGCAGTATTTT.

This clonotype was recorded at least ten times. The genes are TRBV2 and TRBJ2-2; 12 bases line up with TRBD2. The V and J ends lost 3 bases and 5 bases, in that order; junction bases with no gene match: 4. Germline V gene lookup returns CDR1 SNHLY and CDR2 FYNNEI. The CDR3 is 16 amino acids. This CDR3 reads CASSDPGLAGTGELFF. The CDR3 nucleotides are TGTGCCAGCAGTGATCCCGGACTAGCGGGAACCGGGGAGCTGTTTTTT.

Many counts were recorded for this clonotype. The chain carries TRBV5-1 and TRBJ1-4; 7 positions agree with TRBD1. This CDR3 is 15 amino acids long. The ends lost 4 bases at V and 5 bases at J; junction bases unmatched: 8. Per germline, CDR1 SGHRS and CDR2 YFSETQ. The CDR3 DNA sequence: TGCGCCAGCAGCCCCCAGGGGGTCCCAAATGAAAAACTGTTTTTT. Translated, it gives CASSPQGVPNEKLFF.

This clonotype was seen more than once but under ten times. The rearrangement uses TRBV7-8 and TRBJ2-5; tentative D call: TRBD1 (6 bases). Trimming removed 8 bases from V and 7 bases from J, with 11 bases in between. The CDR3 totals 11 residues. Germline V gives CDR1 SGHVS, CDR2 FQNEAQ. CDR3 residues: CASGGRGTQYF. The CDR3 region has the DNA TGTGCCAGCGGGGGCCGGGGGACCCAGTACTTC.